The clone carrying this T cell receptor beta chain turned up a few times. What it binds is unknown. The entirety of the isolated RNA underwent reverse transcription, so expressed TCRB transcripts were sequenced. Sequencing used immunoSEQ multiplex PCR; TCRdb keeps in-frame clones, though not all of them. The table has 200,000 to 300,000 clones, under 13% seen once. Germline trimming cut 4 bases from V and 5 bases from J; bases unmatched to any gene: 3. CDR1 and CDR2 from the germline V gene are SGDLS and YYNGEE. The CDR3 is made up of 13 amino acids. Each population that was sorted was more than 98% pure. The data were taken from a study of beta chain features in type 1 diabetes. General observations from the study: Moderately but significantly shorter TCRB CDR3s were found in Type 1 diabetes patients in all four CD4+ subsets. Compared to healthy donors, patients appeared to have naive, central memory and Treg TCRB repertoires that were more alike.

The sequence was collected from a man younger than 45 with type 1 diabetes. The rearrangement links TRBV9 to TRBJ2-4; 7 bases are a match to TRBD1. The sequencing input was naive CD4+ T cells from blood. CDR3: CASSFGTENIQYF. CDR3 DNA: TGTGCCAGCAGCTTTGGGACAGAAAACATTCAGTACTTC. Drawing the rest from reference TRBV9 and TRBJ2-4, the complete variable domain is DSGVTQTPKHLITATGQRVTLRCSPRSGDLSVYWYQQSLDQGLQFLIQYYNGEERAKGNILERFSAQQFPDLHSELNLSSLELGDSALYFCASSFGTENIQYFGAGTRLSVL.